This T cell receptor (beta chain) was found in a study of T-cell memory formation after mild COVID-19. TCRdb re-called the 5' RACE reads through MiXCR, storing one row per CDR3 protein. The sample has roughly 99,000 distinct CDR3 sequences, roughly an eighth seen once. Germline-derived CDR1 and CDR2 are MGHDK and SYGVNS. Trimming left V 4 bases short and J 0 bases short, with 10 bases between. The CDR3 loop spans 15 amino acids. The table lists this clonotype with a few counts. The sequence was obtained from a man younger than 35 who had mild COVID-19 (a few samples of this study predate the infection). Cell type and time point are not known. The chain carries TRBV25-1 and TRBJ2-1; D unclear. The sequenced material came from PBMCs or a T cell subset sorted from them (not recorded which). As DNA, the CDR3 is TGTGCCAGCAGTGCCCGGTGCTGCTCCTACAATGAGCAGTTCTTC. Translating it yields CASSARCCSYNEQFF.